This entry lists 6 T cell receptor beta chains sequenced from one sample in a study of blood T cell repertoires in COVID-19. Assay used: immunoSEQ multiplex PCR; TCRdb lists only in-frame clones, some missing. This sample has a few hundred thousand clones, with 92% found just once. Sequencing input: PBMCs or T cells enriched from blood (not recorded which). These TCRs come from a woman aged 25 to 39 who had recovered from COVID-19.

V gene TRBV6-6 combines with J gene TRBJ1-5; 10 bases are shared with TRBD1. The V and J ends lost 2 bases and 4 bases, in that order; junction bases with no gene match: 2. The CDR3 sequence is 15 residues long. Germline CDR1 and CDR2: MNHNY and SVGAGI (reference sequence). CDR3 in amino acids: CASSYGTGANQPQHF. The DNA for the CDR3 is TGTGCCAGCAGTTACGGGACAGGGGCGAATCAGCCCCAGCATTTT.

The V and J genes are TRBV5-4 and TRBJ2-3, with 12 positions matching TRBD1. The germline gives CDR1 SGHNT, CDR2 YYREEE (reference sequence). The CDR3 is 17 residues long. Trimming cost V 5 bases and J 4 bases; bases outside gene matches: 11. The CDR3 here is CASRPGTGGELPDTQYF. The CDR3 DNA reads as TGTGCCAGCAGACCCGGGACAGGGGGCGAACTACCAGATACGCAGTATTTT.

J is TRBJ2-5 and V is TRBV7-2; 7 bases are a match to TRBD1. The germline CDR1 and CDR2 sequences are SGHTA and FQGNSA. After removal of 5 bases from V and 5 bases from J, the junction contained 5 bases not matched to a gene. CDR3 size: 13 residues. In nucleotides, the CDR3 is TGTGCCAGCAGCCCAGACAGGGTTGAGACCCAGTACTTC. Translated: CASSPDRVETQYF. Full variable domain (outside the CDR3, taken from reference TRBV7-2 and TRBJ2-5): GAGVSQSPSNKVTEKGKDVELRCDPISGHTALYWYRQSLGQGLEFLIYFQGNSAPDKSGLPSDRFSAERTGGSVSTLTIQRTQQEDSAVYLCASSPDRVETQYFGPGTRLLVL.

This chain joins TRBV28 and TRBJ1-4, with TRBD1 matching 7 bases. In germline, CDR1 is MDHEN, CDR2 SYDVKM. The V gene end was trimmed by 9 bases and the J gene end by 4 bases; junction bases not matched to a gene: 8. CDR3 length: 14 amino acids. The CDR3 sequence: CASTSGTDNEKLFF. The CDR3 bases are TGTGCCAGTACCTCCGGGACAGATAATGAAAAACTGTTTTTT.

CDR3 residues: CASSLGLGTSQPQHF. DNA for the CDR3: TGTGCCAGCAGCTTAGGGCTTGGGACAAGTCAGCCCCAGCATTTT. The chain has TRBV7-8 and TRBJ1-5; D possibly corresponds to TRBD1 (6 bases). Germline V gives CDR1 SGHVS, CDR2 FQNEAQ. The CDR3 loop spans 15 amino acids. Trimming shortened V by 1 base and J by 6 bases, and 13 bases separated the two germline ends.

V usage is TRBV6-5 and J usage is TRBJ2-2; TRBD1 matches 11 bases. The ends lost 4 bases at V and 7 bases at J; junction bases unmatched: 8. From germline, CDR1 is MNHEY and CDR2 SVGAGI. CDR3 length equals 16 residues. CDR3 amino acids: CASSSSGTGGFGELFF. As DNA, the CDR3 is TGTGCCAGCAGTTCTTCCGGGACAGGGGGTTTCGGGGAGCTGTTTTTT.